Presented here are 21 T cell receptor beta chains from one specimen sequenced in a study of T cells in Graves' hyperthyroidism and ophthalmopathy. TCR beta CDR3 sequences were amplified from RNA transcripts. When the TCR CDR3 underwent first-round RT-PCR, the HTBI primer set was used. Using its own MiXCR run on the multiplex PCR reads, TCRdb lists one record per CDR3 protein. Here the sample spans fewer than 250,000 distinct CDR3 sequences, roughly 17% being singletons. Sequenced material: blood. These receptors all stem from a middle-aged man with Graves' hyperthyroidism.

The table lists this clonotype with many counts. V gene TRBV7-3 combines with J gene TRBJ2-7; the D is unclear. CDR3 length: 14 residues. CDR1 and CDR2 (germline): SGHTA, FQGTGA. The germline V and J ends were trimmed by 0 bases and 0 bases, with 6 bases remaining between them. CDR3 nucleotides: TGTGCCAGCAGCTTAACGAACACCTCCTACGAGCAGTACTTC. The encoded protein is CASSLTNTSYEQYF.

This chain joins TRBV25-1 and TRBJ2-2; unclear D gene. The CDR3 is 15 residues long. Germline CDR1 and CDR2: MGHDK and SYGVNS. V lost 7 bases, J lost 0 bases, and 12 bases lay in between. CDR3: CASTSRHANTGELFF. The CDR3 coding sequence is TGTGCCAGCACAAGTCGTCACGCGAACACCGGGGAGCTGTTTTTT.

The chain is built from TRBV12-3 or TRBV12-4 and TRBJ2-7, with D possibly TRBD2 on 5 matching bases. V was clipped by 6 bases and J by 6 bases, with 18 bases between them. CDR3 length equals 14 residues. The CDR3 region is CASSQDRASREQYF. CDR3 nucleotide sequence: TGTGCCAGCAGCCAAGATAGGGCTAGCCGCGAGCAGTACTTC.

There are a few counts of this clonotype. The CDR3 nucleotides are TGCGCCAGCAGCTGGGGGACAGTCCCCAGCTCCTACGAGCAGTACTTC. This sequence encodes CASSWGTVPSSYEQYF. The chain couples TRBV5-1 to TRBJ2-7; 7 bases match TRBD1. Losses at the gene ends were 3 bases for V and 0 bases for J; bases not matched to a gene: 9. CDR3 length: 16 amino acids. Germline V gene sequence: CDR1 SGHRS, CDR2 YFSETQ.

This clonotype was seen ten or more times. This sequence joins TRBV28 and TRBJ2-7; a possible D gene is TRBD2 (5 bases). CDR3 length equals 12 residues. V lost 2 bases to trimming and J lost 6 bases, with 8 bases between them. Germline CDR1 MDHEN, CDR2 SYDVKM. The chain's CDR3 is CASSLRDPEQYF. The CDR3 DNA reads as TGTGCCAGCAGTTTACGGGATCCCGAGCAGTACTTC.

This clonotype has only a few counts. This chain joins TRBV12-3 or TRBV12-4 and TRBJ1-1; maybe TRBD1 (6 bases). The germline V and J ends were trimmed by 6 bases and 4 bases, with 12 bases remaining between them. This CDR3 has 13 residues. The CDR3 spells CASRYRGGTEAFF. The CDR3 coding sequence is TGTGCCAGCAGATATCGAGGGGGCACTGAAGCTTTCTTT.

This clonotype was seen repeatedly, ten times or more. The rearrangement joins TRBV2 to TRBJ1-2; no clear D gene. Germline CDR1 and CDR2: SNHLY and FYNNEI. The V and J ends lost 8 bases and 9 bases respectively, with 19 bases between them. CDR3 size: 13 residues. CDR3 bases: TGTGCCAGCCGTACTTCGGTTGGGGAGCGCTACACCTTC. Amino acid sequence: CASRTSVGERYTF.

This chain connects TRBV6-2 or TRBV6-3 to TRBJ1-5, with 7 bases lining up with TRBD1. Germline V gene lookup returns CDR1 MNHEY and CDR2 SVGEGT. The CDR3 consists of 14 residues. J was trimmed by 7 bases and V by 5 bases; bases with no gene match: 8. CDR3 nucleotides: TGTGCCAGCAGTCCCAGACAGGGAAGGCAGCCCCAGCATTTT. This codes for CASSPRQGRQPQHF.

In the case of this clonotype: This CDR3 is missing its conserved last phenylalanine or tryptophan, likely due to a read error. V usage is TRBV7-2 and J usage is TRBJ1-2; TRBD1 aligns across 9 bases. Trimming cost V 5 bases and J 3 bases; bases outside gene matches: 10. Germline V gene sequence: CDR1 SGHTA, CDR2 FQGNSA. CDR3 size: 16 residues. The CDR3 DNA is TGTGCCAGCAGCCCCCTGGGACAGGGAGGCCACTATGGCTACACCCTC. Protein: CASSPLGQGGHYGYTL.

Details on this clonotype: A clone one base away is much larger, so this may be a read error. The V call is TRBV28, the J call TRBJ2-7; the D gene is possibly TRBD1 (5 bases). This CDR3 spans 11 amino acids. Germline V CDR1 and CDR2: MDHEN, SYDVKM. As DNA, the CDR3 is TGTGCCTGCAGTGGGGCCCGGGAGCAGTACTTC. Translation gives CACSGAREQYF. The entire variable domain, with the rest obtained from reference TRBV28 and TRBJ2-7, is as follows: DVKVTQSSRYLVKRTGEKVFLECVQDMDHENMFWYRQDPGLGLRLIYFSYDVKMKEKGDIPEGYSVSREKKERFSLILESASTNQTSMYLCACSGAREQYFGPGTRLTVT.

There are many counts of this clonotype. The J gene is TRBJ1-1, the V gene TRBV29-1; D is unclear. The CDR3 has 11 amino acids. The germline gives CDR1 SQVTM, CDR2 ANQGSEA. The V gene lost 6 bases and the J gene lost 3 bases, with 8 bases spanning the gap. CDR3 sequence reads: CSVSRDTEAFF. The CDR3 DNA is TGCAGCGTATCTCGGGACACTGAAGCTTTCTTT.

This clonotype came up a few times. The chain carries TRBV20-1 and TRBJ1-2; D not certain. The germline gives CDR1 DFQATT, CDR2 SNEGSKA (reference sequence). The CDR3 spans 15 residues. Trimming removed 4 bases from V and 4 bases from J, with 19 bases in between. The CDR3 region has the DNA TGCAGTGCTACCTCCTCCGGGCCCCAGCTCTATGGCTACACCTTC. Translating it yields CSATSSGPQLYGYTF.

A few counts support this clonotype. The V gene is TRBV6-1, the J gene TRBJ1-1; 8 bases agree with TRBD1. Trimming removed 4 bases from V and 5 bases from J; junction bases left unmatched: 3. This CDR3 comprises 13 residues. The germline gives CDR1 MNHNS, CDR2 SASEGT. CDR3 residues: CASSGTGKTEAFF. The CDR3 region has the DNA TGTGCCAGCAGTGGGACAGGGAAGACTGAAGCTTTCTTT.

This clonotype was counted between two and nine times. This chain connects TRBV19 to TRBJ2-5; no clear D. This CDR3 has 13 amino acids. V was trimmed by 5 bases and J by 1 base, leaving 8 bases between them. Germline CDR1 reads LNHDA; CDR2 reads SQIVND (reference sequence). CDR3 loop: CASSRAVQETQYF. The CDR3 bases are TGTGCCAGTAGTCGGGCAGTCCAAGAGACCCAGTACTTC.

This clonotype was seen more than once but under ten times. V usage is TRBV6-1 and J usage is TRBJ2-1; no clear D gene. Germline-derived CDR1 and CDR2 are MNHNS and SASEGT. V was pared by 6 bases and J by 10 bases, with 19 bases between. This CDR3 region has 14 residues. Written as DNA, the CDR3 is TGTGCCAGCAGCGACGGCTTACCTTCGACCGAGCAGTTCTTC. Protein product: CASSDGLPSTEQFF.

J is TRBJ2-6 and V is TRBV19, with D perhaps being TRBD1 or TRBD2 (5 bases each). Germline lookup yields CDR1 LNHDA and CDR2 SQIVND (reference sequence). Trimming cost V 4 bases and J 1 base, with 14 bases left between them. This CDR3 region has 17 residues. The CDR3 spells CASSRGTGESGANVLTF. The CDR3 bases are TGTGCCAGTAGTAGGGGGACCGGGGAGTCTGGGGCCAACGTCCTGACTTTC.

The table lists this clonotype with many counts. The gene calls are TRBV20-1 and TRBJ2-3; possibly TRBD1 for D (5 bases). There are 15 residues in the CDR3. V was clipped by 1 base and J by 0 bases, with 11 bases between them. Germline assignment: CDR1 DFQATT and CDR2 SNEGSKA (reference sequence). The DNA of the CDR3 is TGCAGTGCTAGAGGAGGTCAGGGAAGCACAGATACGCAGTATTTT. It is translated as CSARGGQGSTDTQYF.

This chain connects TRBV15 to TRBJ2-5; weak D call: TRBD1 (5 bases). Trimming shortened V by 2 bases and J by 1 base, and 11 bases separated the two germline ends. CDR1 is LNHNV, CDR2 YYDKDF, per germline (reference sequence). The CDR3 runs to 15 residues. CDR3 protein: CATSRKPRAQETQYF. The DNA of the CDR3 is TGTGCCACCAGCAGAAAGCCCAGGGCCCAAGAGACCCAGTACTTC. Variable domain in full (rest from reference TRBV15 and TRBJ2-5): DAMVIQNPRYQVTQFGKPVTLSCSQTLNHNVMYWYQQKSSQAPKLLFHYYDKDFNNEADTPDNFQSRRPNTSFCFLDIRSPGLGDTAMYLCATSRKPRAQETQYFGPGTRLLVL.

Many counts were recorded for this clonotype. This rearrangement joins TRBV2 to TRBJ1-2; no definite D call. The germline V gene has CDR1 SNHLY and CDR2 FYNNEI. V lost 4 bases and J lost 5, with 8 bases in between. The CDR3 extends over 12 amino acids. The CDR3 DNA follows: TGTGCCAGCAGTGTTCGGTTGTATGGCTACACCTTC. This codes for CASSVRLYGYTF.

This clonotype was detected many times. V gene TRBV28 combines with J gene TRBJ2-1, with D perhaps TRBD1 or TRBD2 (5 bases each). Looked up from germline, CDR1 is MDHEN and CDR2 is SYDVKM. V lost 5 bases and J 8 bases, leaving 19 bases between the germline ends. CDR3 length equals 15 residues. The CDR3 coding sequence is TGTGCCAGCAGTGGGGACCGAGAACTAAAGGATGAGCAGTTCTTC. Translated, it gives CASSGDRELKDEQFF. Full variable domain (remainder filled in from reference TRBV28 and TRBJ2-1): DVKVTQSSRYLVKRTGEKVFLECVQDMDHENMFWYRQDPGLGLRLIYFSYDVKMKEKGDIPEGYSVSREKKERFSLILESASTNQTSMYLCASSGDRELKDEQFFGPGTRLTVL.

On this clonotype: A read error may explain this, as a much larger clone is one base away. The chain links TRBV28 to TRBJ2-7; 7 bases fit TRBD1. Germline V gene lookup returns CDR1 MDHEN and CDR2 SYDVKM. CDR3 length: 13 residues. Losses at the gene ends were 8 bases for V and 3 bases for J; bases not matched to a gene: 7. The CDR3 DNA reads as TGTGCCAGCTGCACAGGGGCAGGCTACGAGCAGTACTTC. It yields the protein CASCTGAGYEQYF.